What follows are 10 T cell receptor beta chains derived from one specimen sequenced in a study of blood T cell repertoires in COVID-19. Generated by immunoSEQ multiplex PCR, the TCRdb table keeps only in-frame clones and is missing some. The sample has about 130,000 clones, 84% seen once. Input material: peripheral blood. The receptors were sampled from a woman aged 55-70 years with acute or convalescent COVID-19.

V usage is TRBV18 and J usage is TRBJ2-5, with D maybe TRBD1 (6 bases). Germline-derived CDR1 and CDR2 are KGHSH and LQKENI. This CDR3 comprises 14 residues. V dropped 0 bases and J dropped 2 bases, with 7 bases sitting between them. The CDR3 here is CASSPPGQQETQYF. CDR3 nucleotides: TGTGCCAGCTCACCACCTGGACAGCAAGAGACCCAGTACTTC.

A single count supports this clone. The chain uses TRBV28 and TRBJ1-1; tentative D call: TRBD1 (6 bases). Germline values: CDR1 MDHEN, CDR2 SYDVKM. V was shortened by 4 bases and J by 2 bases, with 11 bases between the two germline ends. The CDR3 extends over 14 amino acids. The CDR3 DNA is TGTGCCAGCAGTTCGGACAGACCCAACACTGAAGCTTTCTTT. Its translation: CASSSDRPNTEAFF.

This clone was counted only a few times. V is TRBV4-1 and J is TRBJ1-2; D is ambiguous. The CDR3 spans 15 residues. Germline CDR1 MGHRA, CDR2 YSYEKL. Trimming removed 4 bases from V and 2 bases from J, with 14 bases in between. The CDR3 DNA is TGCGCCAGCAGCCCTCTGGGAGGGCAGAACTATGGCTACACCTTC. This translates into CASSPLGGQNYGYTF.

The CDR3: CASSLAEKNTGELFF. In nucleotides, the CDR3 is TGCGCCAGCAGCTTGGCAGAAAAGAACACCGGGGAGCTGTTTTTT. The genes are TRBV5-1 and TRBJ2-2; no firm D call. CDR1 and CDR2 from the germline V gene are SGHRS and YFSETQ. The CDR3 runs to 15 residues. V gave up 0 bases and J gave up 1 base, with 7 bases separating them.

The chain uses TRBV6-5 and TRBJ1-2; no clear D gene. The CDR3 has 12 residues. V lost 5 bases, J lost 8 bases, and 12 bases lay in between. Germline lookup yields CDR1 MNHEY and CDR2 SVGAGI. CDR3 region: CASSRLRGGYTF. For the CDR3, the DNA is TGTGCCAGCAGTCGCCTGAGAGGGGGCTACACCTTC.

The chain uses TRBV5-4 and TRBJ1-2; the match to TRBD1 covers 7 bases. From germline, CDR1 is SGHNT and CDR2 YYREEE (reference sequence). V gave up 3 bases and J gave up 8 bases; unmatched junction bases: 16. The CDR3 loop spans 16 amino acids. In nucleotides, the CDR3 is TGTGCCAGCAGCTGGGCGACAGGGCCGACTAGCGGCGGCTACACCTTC. It specifies CASSWATGPTSGGYTF.

V usage is TRBV19 and J usage is TRBJ1-5; D is perhaps TRBD1 (5 bases). The germline gives CDR1 LNHDA, CDR2 SQIVND (reference sequence). Trimming removed 9 bases from V and 4 bases from J, with 19 bases in between. This CDR3 region has 15 residues. This CDR3 is CASQTQTGGNQPQHF. DNA of the CDR3: TGTGCCAGCCAAACCCAAACAGGTGGAAATCAGCCCCAGCATTTT.

This clone has a count of ten or more. The rearrangement joins TRBV27 to TRBJ2-3, with TRBD2 identical over 11 bases. The ends lost 2 bases at V and 10 bases at J; junction bases unmatched: 8. Germline V gene data show CDR1 as MNHEY and CDR2 as SMNVEV (reference sequence). The CDR3 has 15 amino acids. The CDR3: CASSLELAGVVPQYF. For the CDR3, the DNA is TGTGCCAGCAGTTTAGAACTAGCGGGGGTCGTCCCGCAGTATTTT.

The chain recombines TRBV29-1 with TRBJ1-1; TRBD1 agrees at 7 bases. V lost 5 bases and J lost 6; bases outside the gene matches: 6. The CDR3 covers 12 residues. CDR1 is SQVTM and CDR2 is ANQGSEA in the germline V gene. This CDR3 is CSVIPGGPEAFF. In nucleotides, the CDR3 is TGCAGCGTTATCCCAGGGGGACCTGAAGCTTTCTTT.

The chain joins TRBV2 to TRBJ1-1; TRBD1 might be the D (6 bases). V was pared by 6 bases and J by 0 bases, with 11 bases between. The CDR3 has 14 residues. Germline CDR1 and CDR2: SNHLY and FYNNEI. The CDR3 loop is CASRVRGMNTEAFF. The CDR3 DNA follows: TGTGCCAGCAGAGTGAGGGGGATGAACACTGAAGCTTTCTTT.